This TCR beta chain is from a study of shared clonotypes between healthy human individuals. Repertoires were generated with immunoSEQ multiplex PCR, while TCRdb's copy carries only in-frame clones and drops some. The sample holds about 660,000 clones; approximately 79% are singletons and the top ten take 1.5% to 2%. Details on this clone: Antigen: not known.

Study results and limitations: For naive CD4 cells, roughly 5% of clonotypes were shared across several donors.

The CDR3 extends over 15 amino acids. Between the trimmed V and J ends, which lost 4 bases and 3 bases, there was a span of 16 bases. The germline CDR1 and CDR2 sequences are SGHTA and FQGTGA. Sequenced input: memory CD4+ T cells sorted from blood. Subset: CD45RA-negative fraction. V usage is TRBV7-3 and J usage is TRBJ2-7; D is unclear. This receptor was obtained from a woman aged 25-40 years in good health. For the CDR3, the DNA is TGTGCCAGCAGCTCGAAAAAGGGATCGAACTACGAGCAGTACTTC. It is translated as CASSSKKGSNYEQYF.